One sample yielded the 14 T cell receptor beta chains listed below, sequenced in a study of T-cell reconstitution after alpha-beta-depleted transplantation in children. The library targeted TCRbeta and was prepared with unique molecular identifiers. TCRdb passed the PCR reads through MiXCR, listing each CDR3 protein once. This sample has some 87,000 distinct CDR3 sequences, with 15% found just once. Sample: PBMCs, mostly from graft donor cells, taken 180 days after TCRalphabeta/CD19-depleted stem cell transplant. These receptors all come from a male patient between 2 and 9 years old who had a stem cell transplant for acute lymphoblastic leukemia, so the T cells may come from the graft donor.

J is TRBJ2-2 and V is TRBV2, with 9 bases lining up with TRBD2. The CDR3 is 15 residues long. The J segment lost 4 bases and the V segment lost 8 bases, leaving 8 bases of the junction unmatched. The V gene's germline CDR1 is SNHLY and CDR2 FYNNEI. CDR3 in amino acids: CASRGLASLTGELFF. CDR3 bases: TGTGCCAGCCGGGGACTAGCCTCGCTCACCGGGGAGCTGTTTTTT.

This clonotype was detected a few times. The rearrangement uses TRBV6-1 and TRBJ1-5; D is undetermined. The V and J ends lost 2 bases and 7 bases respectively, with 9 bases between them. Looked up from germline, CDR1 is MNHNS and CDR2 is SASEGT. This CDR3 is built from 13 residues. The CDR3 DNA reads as TGTGCCAGCAGTGAAAGGGAAAGGCAGCCCCAGCATTTT. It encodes CASSERERQPQHF.

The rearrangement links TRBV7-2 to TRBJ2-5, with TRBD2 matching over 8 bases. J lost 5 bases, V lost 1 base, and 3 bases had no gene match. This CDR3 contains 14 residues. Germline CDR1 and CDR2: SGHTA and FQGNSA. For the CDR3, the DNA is TGTGCCAGCAGCTTAGGCGGGGGGCGGGAGACCCAGTACTTC. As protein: CASSLGGGRETQYF. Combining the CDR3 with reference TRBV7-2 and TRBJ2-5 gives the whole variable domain GAGVSQSPSNKVTEKGKDVELRCDPISGHTALYWYRQSLGQGLEFLIYFQGNSAPDKSGLPSDRFSAERTGGSVSTLTIQRTQQEDSAVYLCASSLGGGRETQYFGPGTRLLVL.

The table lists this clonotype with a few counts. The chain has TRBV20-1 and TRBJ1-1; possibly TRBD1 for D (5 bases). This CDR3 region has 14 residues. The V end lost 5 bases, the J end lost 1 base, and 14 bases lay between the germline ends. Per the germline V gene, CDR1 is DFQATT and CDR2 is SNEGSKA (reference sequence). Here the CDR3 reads CSAPGLRENTEAFF. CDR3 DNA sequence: TGCAGTGCTCCGGGGCTCCGGGAGAACACTGAAGCTTTCTTT.

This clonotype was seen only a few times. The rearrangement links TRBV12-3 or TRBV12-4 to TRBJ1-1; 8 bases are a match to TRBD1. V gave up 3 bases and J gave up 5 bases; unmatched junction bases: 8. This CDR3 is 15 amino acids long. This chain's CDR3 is CASSFRQGAGTEAFF. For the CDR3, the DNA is TGTGCCAGCAGTTTTCGTCAGGGGGCAGGGACTGAAGCTTTCTTT.

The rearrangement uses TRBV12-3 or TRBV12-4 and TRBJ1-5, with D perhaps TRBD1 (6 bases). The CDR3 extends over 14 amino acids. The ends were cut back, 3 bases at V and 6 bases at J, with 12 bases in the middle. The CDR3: CASSFSPRGQPQHF. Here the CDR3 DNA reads TGTGCCAGCAGTTTTTCGCCCAGGGGTCAGCCCCAGCATTTT.

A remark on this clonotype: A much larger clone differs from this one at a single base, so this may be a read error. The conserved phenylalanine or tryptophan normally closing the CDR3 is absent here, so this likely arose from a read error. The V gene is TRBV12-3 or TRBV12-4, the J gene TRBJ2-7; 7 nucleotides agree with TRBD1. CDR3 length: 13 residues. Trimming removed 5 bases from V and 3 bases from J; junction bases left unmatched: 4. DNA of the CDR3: TGTGCCAGCAGTCGGGACAGAAACTACGAGCAGTACCTC. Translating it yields CASSRDRNYEQYL.

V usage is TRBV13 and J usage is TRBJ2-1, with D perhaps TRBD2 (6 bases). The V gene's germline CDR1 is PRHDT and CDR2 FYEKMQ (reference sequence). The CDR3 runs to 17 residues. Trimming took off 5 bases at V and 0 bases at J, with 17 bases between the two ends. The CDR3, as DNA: TGTGCCAGCAGCCTTCACGGCGCGGGGATCTCCTACAATGAGCAGTTCTTC. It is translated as CASSLHGAGISYNEQFF.

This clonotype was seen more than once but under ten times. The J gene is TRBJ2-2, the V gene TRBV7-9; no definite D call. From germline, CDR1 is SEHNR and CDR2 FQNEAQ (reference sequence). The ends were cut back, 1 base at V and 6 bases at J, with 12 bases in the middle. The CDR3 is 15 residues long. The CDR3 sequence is CASSLVHGTSGELFF. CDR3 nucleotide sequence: TGTGCCAGCAGCTTAGTGCACGGCACGTCCGGGGAGCTGTTTTTT.

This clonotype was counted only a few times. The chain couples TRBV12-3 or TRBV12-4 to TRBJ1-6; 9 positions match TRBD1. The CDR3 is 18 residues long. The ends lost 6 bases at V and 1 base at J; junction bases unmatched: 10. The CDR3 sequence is CASSQIRQGGSYNSPLHF. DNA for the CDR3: TGTGCCAGCAGCCAAATTCGACAGGGGGGGTCCTATAATTCACCCCTCCACTTT.

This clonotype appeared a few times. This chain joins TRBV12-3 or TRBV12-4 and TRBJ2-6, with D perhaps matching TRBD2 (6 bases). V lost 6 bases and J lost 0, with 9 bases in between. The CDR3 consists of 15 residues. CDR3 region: CASRPGGSGANVLTF. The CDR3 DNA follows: TGTGCCAGCAGGCCCGGGGGCTCTGGGGCCAACGTCCTGACTTTC.

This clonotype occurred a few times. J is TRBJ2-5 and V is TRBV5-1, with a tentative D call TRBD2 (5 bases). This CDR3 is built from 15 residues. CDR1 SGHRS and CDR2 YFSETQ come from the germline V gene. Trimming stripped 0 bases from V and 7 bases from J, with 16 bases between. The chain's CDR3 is CASSLADEGKATQYF. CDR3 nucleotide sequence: TGCGCCAGCAGCTTGGCCGACGAGGGAAAAGCGACCCAGTACTTC.

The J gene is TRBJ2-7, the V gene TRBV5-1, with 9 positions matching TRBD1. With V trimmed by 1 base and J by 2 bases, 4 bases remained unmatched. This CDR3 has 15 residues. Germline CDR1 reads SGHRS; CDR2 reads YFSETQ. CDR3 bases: TGCGCCAGCAGCTTGAGGGGGACAGGGCCCTACGAGCAGTACTTC. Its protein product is CASSLRGTGPYEQYF.

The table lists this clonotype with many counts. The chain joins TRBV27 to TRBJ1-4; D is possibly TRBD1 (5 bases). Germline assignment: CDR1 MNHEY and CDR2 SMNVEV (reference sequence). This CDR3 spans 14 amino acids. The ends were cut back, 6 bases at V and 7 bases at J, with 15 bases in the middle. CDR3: CASRLGVGGEKLFF. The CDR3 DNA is TGTGCCAGCAGGCTAGGGGTTGGGGGTGAAAAACTGTTTTTT.